These 27 T cell receptor beta chains originate from one sample sequenced in a study of CD8+ T cells in alopecia areata. Treatment: oral pan-JAK inhibitor, 5-10 mg twice daily. Extracted RNA was reverse transcribed, and the resulting cDNA served as sequencing template. Using immunoSEQ multiplex PCR, the repertoire was profiled, and TCRdb retains in-frame clones only, with some absent. Of about 180,000 clones in the sample, 50% to 65% were seen once. The source was CD8+ T cells sorted from blood, collected at week 24, from a patient treated with tofacitinib. The source of these receptors is a human donor with alopecia areata.

The chain carries TRBV14 and TRBJ2-7, with TRBD1 matching 9 bases. V was clipped by 5 bases and J by 1 base; unmatched bases: 12. CDR1 is SGHDN and CDR2 is FVKESK in the germline V gene. This CDR3 contains 17 residues. In DNA form, the CDR3 reads TGTGCCAGCAGCGAACTTGTAGGGACAGGGACTTCCTACGAGCAGTACTTC. This codes for CASSELVGTGTSYEQYF. Drawing the rest from reference TRBV14 and TRBJ2-7, the complete variable domain is EAGVTQFPSHSVIEKGQTVTLRCDPISGHDNLYWYRRVMGKEIKFLLHFVKESKQDESGMPNNRFLAERTGGTYSTLKVQPAELEDSGVYFCASSELVGTGTSYEQYFGPGTRLTVT.

The V and J genes are TRBV25-1 and TRBJ1-1; D not resolved. The CDR3 has 13 amino acids. Trimming shortened V by 3 bases and J by 8 bases, and 13 bases separated the two germline ends. The germline V gene encodes CDR1 MGHDK and CDR2 SYGVNS. The CDR3 spells CASSDEGTGEAFF. The CDR3 DNA is TGTGCCAGCAGTGACGAGGGAACGGGGGAAGCTTTCTTT.

V gene TRBV6-5 combines with J gene TRBJ1-5; TRBD1 agrees at 8 bases. Germline trimming cut 0 bases from V and 7 bases from J; bases unmatched to any gene: 2. CDR3 length: 14 residues. CDR1 and CDR2 (germline): MNHEY, SVGAGI. As DNA, the CDR3 is TGTGCCAGCAGTTACTCGAACAGGGGGCAGCCCCAGCATTTT. This encodes CASSYSNRGQPQHF.

Only a few counts were recorded for this clone. V usage is TRBV2 and J usage is TRBJ1-6, with TRBD1 matching over 8 bases. The germline V gene has CDR1 SNHLY and CDR2 FYNNEI. CDR3 length equals 17 residues. With 6 bases clipped from V and 9 bases from J, the junction kept 16 bases outside the gene matches. DNA of the CDR3: TGTGCCAGCAGCGACACAGGGGGATGGGACCGAGGTTCACCCCTCCACTTT. The encoded protein is CASSDTGGWDRGSPLHF.

The V and J genes are TRBV30 and TRBJ1-6; no clear D. Germline V lookup: CDR1 GTSNPN, CDR2 SVGIG (reference sequence). This CDR3 region has 13 residues. The germline V and J ends were trimmed by 4 bases and 9 bases, with 13 bases remaining between them. This CDR3 reads CAWNQVIGSPLHF. The CDR3 bases are TGTGCCTGGAATCAGGTTATTGGTTCACCCCTCCACTTT.

CDR3 DNA: TGTGCCTGGAGTTCATTGACTAGCGGGGCCCAATACAATGAGCAGTTCTTC. Amino acids: CAWSSLTSGAQYNEQFF. This sequence joins TRBV30 and TRBJ2-1, with TRBD2 matching over 11 bases. CDR1 GTSNPN and CDR2 SVGIG come from the germline V gene (reference sequence). Unmatched junction bases numbered 10, after V lost 2 bases and J lost 4 bases. This CDR3 spans 17 amino acids.

This clone was seen only a few times. The chain recombines TRBV29-1 with TRBJ2-2; D is ambiguous. Germline lookup yields CDR1 SQVTM and CDR2 ANQGSEA. The CDR3 consists of 12 residues. The V gene lost 4 bases and the J gene lost 3 bases, with 6 bases spanning the gap. The CDR3 DNA sequence: TGCAGCGTTGGTCGCCACACCGGGGAGCTGTTTTTT. Its protein is CSVGRHTGELFF.

The gene calls are TRBV11-2 and TRBJ1-2, with unresolved D. The CDR3 covers 14 residues. Germline assignment: CDR1 SGHAT and CDR2 FQNNGV. Trimming pared 1 base from V and 4 bases from J, leaving 10 bases between. The CDR3: CASSLGGFSYGYTF. The CDR3 nucleotides are TGTGCCAGCAGCTTAGGAGGATTTTCCTATGGCTACACCTTC.

The V gene is TRBV29-1, the J gene TRBJ1-1; no firm D call. V was shortened by 6 bases and J by 1 base, with 9 bases between the two germline ends. Germline V gene lookup returns CDR1 SQVTM and CDR2 ANQGSEA. The CDR3 extends over 12 amino acids. The CDR3 region has the DNA TGCAGCGTCAAAAGTTCGAACACTGAAGCTTTCTTT. It yields the protein CSVKSSNTEAFF.

This chain uses TRBV11-2 with TRBJ1-1, with D perhaps matching TRBD1 (6 bases). Germline V gene sequence: CDR1 SGHAT, CDR2 FQNNGV. The CDR3 loop spans 16 amino acids. Between the trimmed V and J ends, which lost 5 bases and 0 bases, there was a span of 16 bases. CDR3 coding DNA: TGTGCCAGCAGCGCCACCCCCGGACAGCTGAACACTGAAGCTTTCTTT. Protein: CASSATPGQLNTEAFF.

This clone occurred a few times. The same CDR3 is also encoded by other DNA sequences in this sample. The chain combines TRBV30 with TRBJ2-7; D is ambiguous. The germline V and J ends were trimmed by 0 bases and 0 bases, with 9 bases remaining between them. The CDR3 extends over 14 amino acids. Germline lookup yields CDR1 GTSNPN and CDR2 SVGIG (reference sequence). This CDR3 is CAWSVGDNSYEQYF. CDR3 DNA sequence: TGTGCCTGGAGTGTCGGCGACAACTCCTACGAGCAGTACTTC.

This clone was detected only a few times. The V call is TRBV13, the J call TRBJ1-1, with 8 bases matching TRBD1. Germline V gives CDR1 PRHDT, CDR2 FYEKMQ (reference sequence). CDR3 size: 16 residues. The ends lost 1 base at V and 0 bases at J; junction bases unmatched: 4. CDR3 bases: TGTGCCAGCAGCTTAGCCGGGACAGGATTGAACACTGAAGCTTTCTTT. It is translated as CASSLAGTGLNTEAFF. The variable domain in full, completed from reference TRBV13 and TRBJ1-1, reads AAGVIQSPRHLIKEKRETATLKCYPIPRHDTVYWYQQGPGQDPQFLISFYEKMQSDKGSIPDRFSAQQFSDYHSELNMSSLELGDSALYFCASSLAGTGLNTEAFFGQGTRLTVV.

The V gene is TRBV4-3, the J gene TRBJ2-3; the D is unclear. Germline V gene sequence: CDR1 LGHNA, CDR2 YSLEER. Trimming removed 0 bases from V and 5 bases from J, with 12 bases in between. The CDR3 spans 15 residues. CDR3 region: CASSQDPQSQDTQYF. In nucleotides, the CDR3 is TGCGCCAGCAGCCAAGATCCTCAGAGTCAAGATACGCAGTATTTT.

This chain uses TRBV2 with TRBJ2-1, with TRBD2 matching 8 bases. V was pared by 6 bases and J by 2 bases, with 9 bases of the junction left unmatched. The CDR3 is 16 residues long. CDR1 is SNHLY and CDR2 is FYNNEI in the germline V gene. The CDR3 DNA reads as TGTGCCAGCAGCCACGAGCGGGGGCCACCCTACAATGAGCAGTTCTTC. This codes for CASSHERGPPYNEQFF.

In its sample, this clone was seen a few times. This rearrangement joins TRBV13 to TRBJ1-1; D unclear. V shed 2 bases and J shed 7 bases, with 11 bases lying between them. The CDR3 runs to 13 residues. CDR1 and CDR2 from the germline V gene are PRHDT and FYEKMQ (reference sequence). The CDR3 DNA reads TGTGCCAGCAGCTTATCCTCCACCTTTGAAGCTTTCTTT. This translates into CASSLSSTFEAFF.

The genes are TRBV7-9 and TRBJ1-6; TRBD1 might be the D (5 bases). Germline lookup yields CDR1 SEHNR and CDR2 FQNEAQ (reference sequence). This CDR3 comprises 17 residues. V lost 5 bases and J lost 1, with 15 bases in between. For the CDR3, the DNA is TGTGCCAGCAGCCCACCTCCTGGGGCATCCTATAATTCACCCCTCCACTTT. It translates to CASSPPPGASYNSPLHF.

This clone was counted a single time. V and J are TRBV12-5 and TRBJ1-5; perhaps TRBD1 as D (6 bases). This CDR3 is built from 13 residues. Germline loops: CDR1 LGHNT, CDR2 FRNRAP. V lost 6 bases to trimming and J lost 9 bases, with 15 bases between them. CDR3 nucleotide sequence: TGTGCTAGTGGCCAACAGGGCTTACGGCCCCAGCATTTT. Translating it yields CASGQQGLRPQHF.

This clone appeared a few times. This rearrangement joins TRBV11-3 to TRBJ2-3; no clear D gene. Germline loops: CDR1 SGHNT, CDR2 YENEEA. V was pared by 5 bases and J by 5 bases, with 14 bases between. The CDR3 runs to 14 residues. DNA for the CDR3: TGTGCCAGCAGCACACCCTCCTATGAAGATACGCAGTATTTT. This encodes CASSTPSYEDTQYF.

This clone was found a few times. The gene calls are TRBV4-1 and TRBJ2-7; 8 bases are a match to TRBD2. This CDR3 spans 14 amino acids. V was clipped by 1 base and J by 2 bases; unmatched bases: 1. Germline lookup yields CDR1 MGHRA and CDR2 YSYEKL. The chain's CDR3 is CASSQAGGPYEQYF. CDR3 sequence (DNA): TGCGCCAGCAGCCAAGCGGGGGGGCCCTACGAGCAGTACTTC.

V is TRBV4-3 and J is TRBJ2-6; 8 bases are shared with TRBD2. The trim removed 4 bases at V and 2 bases at J, leaving 1 base unmatched. The length of the CDR3 is 15 residues. The V gene's germline CDR1 is LGHNA and CDR2 YSLEER. CDR3 in amino acids: CASSPGRAGANVLTF. The CDR3 DNA follows: TGCGCCAGCAGCCCCGGGAGGGCTGGGGCCAACGTCCTGACTTTC.

This clone has only a few counts. The rearrangement links TRBV7-8 to TRBJ2-1; 10 bases align to TRBD2. After removal of 6 bases from V and 0 bases from J, the junction contained 17 bases not matched to a gene. CDR1 and CDR2 (germline): SGHVS, FQNEAQ. This CDR3 region has 20 residues. DNA of the CDR3: TGTGCCAGCAGTCCGGGGCTAGCGGGGGCCATAGATACCTCCTACAATGAGCAGTTCTTC. It translates to CASSPGLAGAIDTSYNEQFF.

This clone was observed a handful of times. This chain links TRBV29-1 with TRBJ1-2, with D possibly TRBD1 on 5 matching bases. Trimming took off 6 bases at V and 8 bases at J, with 16 bases between the two ends. The CDR3 consists of 12 residues. Germline V gene sequence: CDR1 SQVTM, CDR2 ANQGSEA. CDR3 nucleotides: TGCAGCGTCGAATACCGGGACTCCGGCTACACCTTC. Translated, it gives CSVEYRDSGYTF. The whole variable domain, filled in from reference TRBV29-1 and TRBJ1-2, reads SAVISQKPSRDICQRGTSLTIQCQVDSQVTMMFWYRQQPGQSLTLIATANQGSEATYESGFVIDKFPISRPNLTFSTLTVSNMSPEDSSIYLCSVEYRDSGYTFGSGTRLTVV.

The V and J genes are TRBV4-3 and TRBJ1-1; D is perhaps TRBD1 (5 bases). The CDR3 is 14 amino acids. The germline V and J ends were trimmed by 4 bases and 4 bases, with 13 bases remaining between them. The germline gives CDR1 LGHNA, CDR2 YSLEER. As DNA, the CDR3 is TGCGCCAGCAGCCGCCTAGGGGTGGGCACTGAAGCTTTCTTT. It is translated as CASSRLGVGTEAFF.

The V gene is TRBV29-1, the J gene TRBJ1-1; 7 nucleotides line up with TRBD1. J lost 3 bases, V lost 6 bases, and 1 base had no gene match. The CDR3 sequence is 11 residues long. Looked up from germline, CDR1 is SQVTM and CDR2 is ANQGSEA. The CDR3 sequence: CSVGTDTEAFF. The CDR3, as DNA: TGCAGCGTAGGGACAGACACTGAAGCTTTCTTT.

The chain employs TRBV5-6 and TRBJ2-2, with D maybe TRBD2 (6 bases). Trimming stripped 2 bases from V and 1 base from J, with 12 bases between. This CDR3 comprises 16 residues. Germline loops: CDR1 SGHDT, CDR2 YYEEEE. The CDR3 loop reads CASSLWDFQNTGELFF. As DNA, the CDR3 is TGTGCCAGCAGCTTATGGGACTTTCAGAACACCGGGGAGCTGTTTTTT.

The rearrangement joins TRBV30 to TRBJ1-2; 9 bases are shared with TRBD1. Per germline, CDR1 GTSNPN and CDR2 SVGIG (reference sequence). The trim removed 1 base at V and 4 bases at J, leaving 7 bases unmatched. The CDR3 is 15 residues long. The CDR3 sequence is CAWSAGTGSLYGYTF. CDR3 in DNA: TGTGCCTGGAGTGCCGGGACAGGGAGCCTCTATGGCTACACCTTC.

This clone was seen once. The CDR3 DNA is TGTGCCAGCAGCTTGGGTTTTTCAGGGATTAACACTGAAGCTTTCTTT. Residues: CASSLGFSGINTEAFF. V usage is TRBV5-6 and J usage is TRBJ1-1; tentative D call: TRBD1 (5 bases). This CDR3 has 16 amino acids. Trimming removed 0 bases from V and 2 bases from J, with 14 bases in between. Germline V gene data show CDR1 as SGHDT and CDR2 as YYEEEE.